The following is a T cell receptor beta chain sequence with its context. The data are from a study of shared clonotypes between healthy human individuals. With 8 bases removed from V and 9 bases from J, the gap between germline ends came to 17 bases. The CDR3 length is 13 residues. Germline V gives CDR1 MNHEY, CDR2 SMNVEV (reference sequence). Assay used: immunoSEQ multiplex PCR; TCRdb lists only in-frame clones, some missing. The data show approximately 110,000 clones, just over 65% seen once. The sequence derives from a young woman in good health. The material sequenced was memory CD8+ T cells sorted from blood. Documented subset: CD45RO+ cells pooled with CCR7-negative TemRA cells. V gene TRBV27 combines with J gene TRBJ2-1, with D hard to call. CDR3 loop: CASSDAQGPEQFF. The CDR3 bases are TGTGCCAGCTCGGACGCTCAAGGGCCTGAGCAGTTCTTC.